This T cell receptor beta chain was identified in a study of beta chain features in type 1 diabetes (dated by TCRdb to 2016 to 2019). A note on the overall study: No differences in mean age, gender distribution, total cell number or subset yield were found between patients and healthy donors. A total of approximately 99,000,000 sorted cells were examined across all samples, and RNA yield correlated strongly with the number of cells per subset. The study compared TCRB repertoires of sorted circulating CD4+ T cell subsets between recently diagnosed type 1 diabetes patients and matched healthy donors. Regulatory and stem cell-like memory subsets were isolated from only 8 patients and 8 healthy donors, whereas naive and central memory subsets came from all 30 or so donors. Summary of the overall study and its limitations: Because cDNA rather than genomic DNA was sequenced, highly expressing activated cells could have been over-represented, although no difference in activation and CD3 levels was found between groups. Naive, central memory and regulatory TCRB repertoires appeared to be more alike among patients than among healthy donors. In all four CD4+ subsets, TCRB CDR3 length was moderately but significantly shorter in type 1 diabetes patients. Shorter templates might have been favored by PCR, but patient and control samples were amplified and corrected together, so both groups would have been affected equally by any skew. Because small numbers of individuals were included in the HLA sub-analyses, any influence of HLA type on TCRB rearrangement was left unresolved. At VDJ recombination sites, type 1 diabetes patients had fewer insertions and more deleted nucleotides, which implies abnormalities in thymic rearrangement.

From its cysteine to its phenylalanine, the CDR3 spans 12 amino acids. Only the CDR3 portion is preserved as DNA: 36 bases, with reading frame beginning at the first base. CDR1 and CDR2, looked up from the germline V gene, are MDHEN and SYDVKM. V and J are truncated by 4 bases and 3 bases respectively, leaving an intervening sequence of 7 bases. From each donor, a single peripheral blood sample of approximately 110 mL on average was drawn into heparinised tubes. A BD FACSAria II was used to sort naive, central memory, regulatory and stem cell-like memory CD4+ T cells with a panel that included CD45RO, CCR7, CD25, CD127, CD95 and CD27. A purity above 95% was achieved for all sorted populations. Right away, PBMCs were isolated by Lymphoprep density gradient centrifugation and were stained directly, with no culture step. To minimize batch effects, samples were stained and sorted in pairs, one healthy donor with one patient per experiment.

The High Capacity cDNA Reverse Transcription Kit was used to reverse transcribe all of the isolated RNA, meaning that expressed TCRB transcripts were what got sequenced. Deep immunoSEQ sequencing was applied to naive, central memory and regulatory T cell samples, giving an average of about 3.4 million total reads per sample. Sorted cells were lysed in RLT buffer and RNA was extracted with DNase-treated RNeasy Micro or Mini kits, depending on cell number. Each cell subset was processed separately to prevent cross-contamination, with patient and healthy donor samples processed together. TCRB sequences were amplified from cDNA with the immunoSEQ multiplex PCR, producing 87-bp fragments spanning the CDR3 region. Amplicons were sequenced on the Illumina HiSeq platform. The paper's processing steps were these. PCR bias was corrected computationally using synthetic template baselines, and reads within Hamming distance 2 were collapsed, with unmergeable singletons discarded. By aligning reads against IMGT, V, D and J genes, CDR3 length, and insertions or deletions at six rearrangement sites were assigned. Within each subset, clonotype counts were normalized to sorted cell number, after which true diversity and Gini coefficients were computed with the tcR R package. The overlap coefficient, calculated on TCRB nucleotide sequences, was used to measure repertoire sharing. TCRdb limited this immuneACCESS table to in-frame rearrangements with V and J called. A share of clones is missing; checked studies link under half to unresolved V genes, and the rest is unexplained. V and J calls and clone size are copied from that table; D and trimming were computed from the DNA. This sample gives about 390,000 clones in total; 9.6% of them show up just once. The ten largest clones capture roughly 0.54% of the sample.

This clone has more than one count but fewer than ten. The clone's antigen remains unknown. No base quality information exists; no much larger clone differs at one position. The clonotype comes from a man aged 25 to 45 with type 1 diabetes. The rearranged segments are TRBV28 and TRBJ2-7; the D gene cannot be resolved reliably. The sequenced material came from central memory CD4+ T cells from blood. Read as DNA, the sequence is TGTGCCAGCAGTTCGGTGAGCTACGAGCAGTACTTC. The translation is CASSSVSYEQYF.